This T cell receptor beta chain was found in a study of Ad26.COV2.S vaccination and SARS-CoV-2 variants. Generated by immunoSEQ multiplex PCR, the TCRdb table keeps only in-frame clones and is missing some. Of a few hundred thousand clones in the sample, 70% to 90% were seen once. Whole-study findings and limits: Vaccine recipients and placebo recipients showed similar non-spike TCR breadth.

On this clone: Its antigen is currently unknown.

Treatment defined: around 19 received Ad26.COV2.S at low or high dose, single or two shots; several received placebo; per-sample allocation not given. All samples were drawn on day 63, counting from the first vaccine or placebo injection. As its vector, the vaccine had Ad26, which expressed Wuhan-strain SARS-CoV-2 spike. The receptor's source is a person between 18 and 65 years old who received the Ad26.COV2.S COVID-19 vaccine or a placebo. This specimen consisted of peripheral blood, obtained in a trial of Ad26.COV2.S vaccine versus placebo.

CDR3 in amino acids: CASSPQVYTEAFF. The DNA for the CDR3 is TGTGCCAGCAGCCCCCAGGTCTACACTGAAGCTTTCTTT. This sequence joins TRBV3-1 (or the pseudogene TRBV3-2) and TRBJ1-1, with D unclear. The germline V gene has CDR1 LGHDT and CDR2 YNNKEL (reference sequence). Between the trimmed V and J ends, which lost 4 bases and 3 bases, there was a span of 9 bases. The CDR3 spans 13 residues.